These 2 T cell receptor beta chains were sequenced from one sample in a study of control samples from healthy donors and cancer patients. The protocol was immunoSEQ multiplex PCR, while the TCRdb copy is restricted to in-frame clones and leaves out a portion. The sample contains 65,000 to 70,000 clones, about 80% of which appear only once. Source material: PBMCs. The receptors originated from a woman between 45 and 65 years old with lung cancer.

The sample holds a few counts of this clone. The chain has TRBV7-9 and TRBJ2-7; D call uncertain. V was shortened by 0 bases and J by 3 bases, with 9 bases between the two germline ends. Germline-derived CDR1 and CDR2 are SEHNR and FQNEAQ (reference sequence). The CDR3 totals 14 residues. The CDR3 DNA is TGTGCCAGCAGCTTAGCGGTCGGTATCTACGAGCAGTACTTC. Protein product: CASSLAVGIYEQYF.

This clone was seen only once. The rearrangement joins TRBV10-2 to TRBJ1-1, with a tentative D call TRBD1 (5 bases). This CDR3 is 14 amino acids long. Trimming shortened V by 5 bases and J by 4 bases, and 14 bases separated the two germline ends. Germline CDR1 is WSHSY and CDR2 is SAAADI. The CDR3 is CASSWSEGLTEAFF. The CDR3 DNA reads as TGCGCCAGCAGTTGGTCAGAGGGACTCACTGAAGCTTTCTTT.